The 21 T cell receptor beta chains presented below share a single source sample, sequenced in a study of beta chain features in type 1 diabetes. Overall study results and limits: Shortening of TCRB CDR3s, moderate but significant, appeared in all four CD4+ subsets of Type 1 diabetes patients.

What these receptors recognize is not known. Sequenced material consisted of expressed TCRB transcripts (all of the isolated RNA was reverse transcribed). Sequencing used immunoSEQ multiplex PCR; TCRdb keeps in-frame clones, though not all of them. The sample lists 600,000 to 700,000 clones; roughly 12% were seen once. The sequencing input was naive CD4+ T cells from blood. The receptors stem from a man aged 25 to 40 with type 1 diabetes.

This clone was picked up a small number of times. The J gene is TRBJ2-7, the V gene TRBV28; 10 bases align to TRBD1. The germline V gene has CDR1 MDHEN and CDR2 SYDVKM. V trimming: 6 bases; J trimming: 4 bases; junction bases outside the gene matches: 9. The CDR3 consists of 15 residues. The DNA for the CDR3 is TGTGCCAGCAGACCGGGACAGGGGCCGGTATACGAGCAGTACTTC. It encodes CASRPGQGPVYEQYF.

This clone was detected only a few times. The V gene is TRBV6-5, the J gene TRBJ2-1; TRBD2 might be the D (6 bases). The CDR3 is 13 amino acids. Germline V gene sequence: CDR1 MNHEY, CDR2 SVGAGI. V gave up 5 bases and J gave up 8 bases, with 13 bases separating them. The CDR3 region has the DNA TGTGCCAGCAGTACGGGACTGGGCTATGAGCAGTTCTTC. Its translation is CASSTGLGYEQFF.

This clone was seen a handful of times. The chain employs TRBV27 and TRBJ2-2; D gene ambiguous. Germline loops: CDR1 MNHEY, CDR2 SMNVEV (reference sequence). This CDR3 comprises 16 residues. Trimming pared 2 bases from V and 3 bases from J, leaving 13 bases between. CDR3 bases: TGTGCCAGCAGTTTAGGGATTAATCTGGACACCGGGGAGCTGTTTTTT. This gives the protein CASSLGINLDTGELFF.

The CDR3 protein is CASSSLGQGAEKLFF. The CDR3, as DNA: TGTGCCAGCAGTTCCCTGGGACAGGGGGCTGAAAAACTGTTTTTT. The chain employs TRBV6-5 and TRBJ1-4; 12 positions agree with TRBD1. Germline CDR1 and CDR2: MNHEY and SVGAGI. CDR3 size: 15 residues. Trimming removed 4 bases from V and 7 bases from J; junction bases left unmatched: 4.

This chain joins TRBV4-3 and TRBJ2-1; D is uncertain. V lost 3 bases, J lost 1 base, and 10 bases lay in between. This CDR3 spans 15 amino acids. The germline gives CDR1 LGHNA, CDR2 YSLEER. The CDR3 here is CASSHRPPSYNEQFF. The CDR3 DNA reads as TGCGCCAGCAGCCATAGGCCACCGTCCTACAATGAGCAGTTCTTC.

V is TRBV9 and J is TRBJ2-3, with TRBD2 matching 10 bases. From germline, CDR1 is SGDLS and CDR2 YYNGEE. This CDR3 has 17 residues. With V trimmed by 4 bases and J by 2 bases, 10 bases remained unmatched. The CDR3 reads CASSTGRGLAYTDTQYF. The CDR3 region has the DNA TGTGCCAGCAGCACCGGGAGGGGACTAGCGTACACAGATACGCAGTATTTT.

Comments on this clone: Other nucleotide sequences in the sample specify the same CDR3. This sequence joins TRBV9 and TRBJ2-3, with no clear D. V lost 2 bases and J 0 bases, leaving 7 bases between the germline ends. Germline values: CDR1 SGDLS, CDR2 YYNGEE. This CDR3 has 14 residues. DNA of the CDR3: TGTGCCAGCAGCGTTTCGGGCAGCACAGATACGCAGTATTTT. This codes for CASSVSGSTDTQYF.

The chain employs TRBV2 and TRBJ2-6; weak D call: TRBD1 (5 bases). The V end was cut by 8 bases, the J end by 2 bases, with 10 bases between. CDR1 and CDR2 from the germline V gene are SNHLY and FYNNEI. This CDR3 comprises 14 residues. CDR3 amino acids: CASGAVTGANVLTF. The CDR3 bases are TGTGCCAGCGGGGCGGTAACTGGGGCCAACGTCCTGACTTTC.

This chain's CDR3 is CASSGGQGAFNEQFF. CDR3 bases: TGTGCCAGCAGCGGGGGACAGGGGGCGTTCAATGAGCAGTTCTTC. The chain joins TRBV7-2 to TRBJ2-1; TRBD1 agrees at 12 bases. V lost 5 bases and J lost 6; bases outside the gene matches: 5. The CDR3 has 15 residues. CDR1 and CDR2 (germline): SGHTA, FQGNSA.

This chain joins TRBV29-1 and TRBJ1-2; TRBD1 is a possible D gene (5 bases). The CDR3 sequence is 14 residues long. The V gene's germline CDR1 is SQVTM and CDR2 ANQGSEA. Deletions cut 0 bases from V and 6 bases from J, with 14 bases between. The CDR3 is CSVEDLEGVHGYTF. The CDR3 DNA sequence: TGCAGCGTTGAAGACTTGGAAGGGGTCCATGGCTACACCTTC.

This chain connects TRBV7-2 to TRBJ1-5; D is undetermined. Germline assignment: CDR1 SGHTA and CDR2 FQGNSA. This CDR3 contains 14 residues. V lost 5 bases and J 0 bases, leaving 8 bases between the germline ends. The CDR3, as DNA: TGTGCCAGCAGCCCAGACGTTAGCAATCAGCCCCAGCATTTT. Translated: CASSPDVSNQPQHF.

The J gene is TRBJ2-2, the V gene TRBV7-2; D may correspond to TRBD1 or TRBD2 (6 bases each). V dropped 5 bases and J dropped 4 bases, with 17 bases sitting between them. This CDR3 is built from 16 residues. Germline loops: CDR1 SGHTA, CDR2 FQGNSA. CDR3 amino acids: CASSLLRGPGTGELFF. The CDR3 DNA reads TGTGCCAGCAGCCTTTTACGGGGGCCGGGCACCGGGGAGCTGTTTTTT.

The chain joins TRBV4-3 to TRBJ2-1; weak D call: TRBD1 (6 bases). The CDR3 runs 15 residues. The V and J ends lost 1 base and 5 bases respectively, with 12 bases between them. Per germline, CDR1 LGHNA and CDR2 YSLEER. For the CDR3, the DNA is TGCGCCAGCAGCCAAGTTGGGCAGGGGCACAATGAGCAGTTCTTC. This sequence encodes CASSQVGQGHNEQFF.

The chain employs TRBV7-9 and TRBJ2-6, with D hard to call. Trimming took 3 bases from V and 6 from J, leaving 3 bases between them. Germline values: CDR1 SEHNR, CDR2 FQNEAQ (reference sequence). CDR3 length: 12 residues. The CDR3 DNA is TGTGCCAGCAGCTTCGAGGCCAACGTCCTGACTTTC. The encoded protein is CASSFEANVLTF.

The chain uses TRBV7-3 and TRBJ1-2, with a possible D match to TRBD1 (5 bases). Germline V gene lookup returns CDR1 SGHTA and CDR2 FQGTGA. Trimming removed 2 bases from V and 4 bases from J, with 8 bases in between. The CDR3 spans 13 residues. DNA for the CDR3: TGTGCCAGCAGCTTAGGGACCTCCTATGGCTACACCTTC. Translation: CASSLGTSYGYTF.

The chain is built from TRBV28 and TRBJ1-5; possible D gene TRBD1, 5 bases. Germline V gene lookup returns CDR1 MDHEN and CDR2 SYDVKM. Between the trimmed V and J ends, which lost 7 bases and 1 base, there was a span of 11 bases. CDR3 length: 14 residues. Here the CDR3 reads CASNRGGSNQPQHF. The CDR3 DNA follows: TGTGCCAGCAATAGGGGCGGGAGCAATCAGCCCCAGCATTTT. Complete variable domain (other parts from reference TRBV28 and TRBJ1-5): DVKVTQSSRYLVKRTGEKVFLECVQDMDHENMFWYRQDPGLGLRLIYFSYDVKMKEKGDIPEGYSVSREKKERFSLILESASTNQTSMYLCASNRGGSNQPQHFGDGTRLSIL.

This chain connects TRBV7-9 to TRBJ2-3; 8 nucleotides agree with TRBD2. Germline V gene data show CDR1 as SEHNR and CDR2 as FQNEAQ (reference sequence). V gave up 5 bases and J gave up 3 bases; unmatched junction bases: 4. This CDR3 contains 14 residues. The CDR3 DNA sequence: TGTGCCAGCAGCCCCCGCGGGGGGACAGATACGCAGTATTTT. Translated: CASSPRGGTDTQYF.

This clone was observed a few times. This sequence joins TRBV29-1 and TRBJ1-4; D is uncertain. Germline V gives CDR1 SQVTM, CDR2 ANQGSEA. V was trimmed by 6 bases and J by 3 bases, leaving 14 bases between them. The CDR3 is 14 residues long. The CDR3 nucleotides are TGCAGCGTGGGCGCCGGTTCGGCTAATGAAAAACTGTTTTTT. Protein sequence: CSVGAGSANEKLFF. Together with reference TRBV29-1 and TRBJ1-4, the CDR3 gives the full variable domain: SAVISQKPSRDICQRGTSLTIQCQVDSQVTMMFWYRQQPGQSLTLIATANQGSEATYESGFVIDKFPISRPNLTFSTLTVSNMSPEDSSIYLCSVGAGSANEKLFFGSGTQLSVL.

This clone was seen more than once but under ten times. One end of the junction fails to match germline, which may point to a read error. The rearrangement links TRBV30 to TRBJ1-2; 11 bases agree with TRBD1. CDR3 length: 13 residues. From germline, CDR1 is GTSNPN and CDR2 SVGIG (reference sequence). The CDR3 reads CAWSRTDRGREYF. The CDR3 nucleotides are TGTGCCTGGAGTCGAACGGACAGGGGGCGCGAGTACTTC.

J is TRBJ1-6 and V is TRBV30, with D possibly TRBD1 on 5 matching bases. V was shortened by 4 bases and J by 10 bases, with 14 bases between the two germline ends. The CDR3 has 13 amino acids. Looked up from germline, CDR1 is GTSNPN and CDR2 is SVGIG (reference sequence). The CDR3: CAWIGQGGSPLHF. CDR3 DNA sequence: TGTGCCTGGATCGGTCAGGGCGGCTCACCCCTCCACTTT.

This clone was detected a few times. The rearrangement joins TRBV30 to TRBJ1-4; maybe TRBD1 (5 bases). Per the germline V gene, CDR1 is GTSNPN and CDR2 is SVGIG (reference sequence). Trimming left V 3 bases short and J 11 bases short, with 13 bases between. The CDR3 spans 12 residues. CDR3 protein: CAWREDSGKLFF. In nucleotides, the CDR3 is TGTGCCTGGAGGGAAGACAGTGGGAAACTGTTTTTT. The full variable domain, completed using reference TRBV30 and TRBJ1-4, is SQTIHQWPATLVQPVGSPLSLECTVEGTSNPNLYWYRQAAGRGLQLLFYSVGIGQISSEVPQNLSASRPQDRQFILSSKKLLLSDSGFYLCAWREDSGKLFFGSGTQLSVL.